A selection of T cell receptor beta chains follows, all from one sample in a study of CD8 T cells in ankylosing spondylitis. One entry per CDR3 protein, called by TCRdb with MiXCR from the 5' RACE reads. Among hundreds of thousands of distinct CDR3 sequences, 15% to 20% were seen once, and the ten largest hold under 55%. The specimen was blood, either unsorted or a sorted T cell fraction (not recorded which). The receptors here all came from a male donor with ankylosing spondylitis. The CDR3 runs from the conserved cysteine through the conserved F or W. Each record gives: D gene, clone size, V gene, J gene, CDR3 protein, CDR3 DNA. A D gene is named only where the DNA matches it firmly. The size entry is marked missing in some rows and otherwise reads once, few, many or a size class.

d_gene: TRBD1
abundance: many
v_gene: TRBV5-1
j_gene: TRBJ2-7
CDR3aa: CASSLAGTGAYEQYF
CDR3nt: TGCGCCAGCAGCTTGGCCGGGACAGGGGCCTACGAGCAGTACTTC

d_gene: -
abundance: -
v_gene: TRBV4-1
j_gene: TRBJ2-5
CDR3aa: CASSLRLVGQETQYF
CDR3nt: TGCGCCAGCAGCCTCAGACTAGTTGGTCAAGAGACCCAGTACTTC

d_gene: -
abundance: few
v_gene: TRBV28
j_gene: TRBJ2-2
CDR3aa: CASIPRDIETGELFF
CDR3nt: TGTGCCAGCATCCCGAGGGACATTGAGACCGGGGAGCTGTTTTTT

d_gene: TRBD2
abundance: few
v_gene: TRBV7-2
j_gene: TRBJ2-3
CDR3aa: CASSSLAGAWTDTQYF
CDR3nt: TGTGCCAGCAGCTCCTTAGCGGGGGCCTGGACAGATACGCAGTATTTT

d_gene: TRBD2
abundance: once
v_gene: TRBV24-1
j_gene: TRBJ2-3
CDR3aa: CATSVTSGHSQDTQYF
CDR3nt: TGTGCCACCAGTGTAACTAGCGGCCATTCACAGGATACGCAGTATTTT

d_gene: TRBD2
abundance: few
v_gene: TRBV4-1
j_gene: TRBJ2-7
CDR3aa: CASSQEKREVYEQYF
CDR3nt: TGCGCCAGCAGCCAAGAGAAGCGGGAGGTCTACGAGCAGTACTTC

d_gene: -
abundance: -
v_gene: TRBV6-5
j_gene: TRBJ1-2
CDR3aa: CASSYSLGGNYGYTF
CDR3nt: TGTGCCAGCAGTTACTCCTTGGGTGGGAACTATGGCTACACCTTC

d_gene: -
abundance: -
v_gene: TRBV13
j_gene: TRBJ2-2
CDR3aa: CASSFTIGVLAGELFF
CDR3nt: TGTGCCAGCAGCTTCACTATCGGGGTCCTGGCCGGGGAGCTGTTTTTT

d_gene: -
abundance: -
v_gene: TRBV7-9
j_gene: TRBJ2-1
CDR3aa: CASSPGGRNEQFF
CDR3nt: TGTGCCAGCAGCCCAGGTGGCAGGAATGAGCAGTTCTTC

d_gene: -
abundance: few
v_gene: TRBV15
j_gene: TRBJ1-5
CDR3aa: CATSRDRSGGLQPQHF
CDR3nt: TGTGCCACCAGCAGAGATAGGTCTGGGGGGCTTCAGCCCCAGCATTTT

d_gene: -
abundance: once
v_gene: TRBV30
j_gene: TRBJ2-7
CDR3aa: CAWSARGGSYEQYF
CDR3nt: TGTGCCTGGAGTGCGAGAGGGGGTTCCTACGAGCAGTACTTC

d_gene: -
abundance: few
v_gene: TRBV10-3
j_gene: TRBJ1-1
CDR3aa: CATSRAGDPEAFF
CDR3nt: TGTGCCACCAGTCGGGCGGGGGATCCTGAAGCTTTCTTT

d_gene: -
abundance: few
v_gene: TRBV5-1
j_gene: TRBJ2-1
CDR3aa: CASSLGAGPPEQFF
CDR3nt: TGCGCCAGCAGCTTGGGGGCGGGACCCCCTGAGCAGTTCTTC

d_gene: TRBD2
abundance: few
v_gene: TRBV19
j_gene: TRBJ2-1
CDR3aa: CASRTREDRNEQFF
CDR3nt: TGTGCCAGTAGGACTCGGGAGGATCGCAATGAGCAGTTCTTC